The 18 T cell receptor beta chains given below trace back to one sample, sequenced in a study of blood T cell repertoires in COVID-19. Assay: immunoSEQ multiplex PCR; the TCRdb copy retains only in-frame clones and omits some. The table has 150,000 or so clones, 85% seen once. Material: peripheral blood. The origin of the receptors is a woman aged 45-59 years with COVID-19, enrolled during active disease.

The chain uses TRBV7-9 and TRBJ2-1, with D hard to call. Germline V gene sequence: CDR1 SEHNR, CDR2 FQNEAQ (reference sequence). V was shortened by 7 bases and J by 8 bases, with 9 bases between the two germline ends. The CDR3 length is 11 residues. The CDR3 loop is CASNYFDEQFF. CDR3 DNA sequence: TGTGCCAGCAACTATTTCGATGAGCAGTTCTTC. The entire variable domain, with the rest obtained from reference TRBV7-9 and TRBJ2-1, is as follows: DTGVSQNPRHKITKRGQNVTFRCDPISEHNRLYWYRQTLGQGPEFLTYFQNEAQLEKSRLLSDRFSAERPKGSFSTLEIQRTEQGDSAMYLCASNYFDEQFFGPGTRLTVL.

The V gene is TRBV5-1, the J gene TRBJ1-1; 10 bases fit TRBD1. V lost 4 bases to trimming and J lost 0 bases; unmatched junction nucleotides: 12. Germline V lookup: CDR1 SGHRS, CDR2 YFSETQ. The CDR3 consists of 18 residues. CDR3 sequence: CASSPRDRGLGLNTEAFF. The CDR3 region has the DNA TGCGCCAGCAGCCCCCGGGACAGGGGATTGGGGTTGAACACTGAAGCTTTCTTT.

As DNA, the CDR3 is TGTGCCAGCAGCTTAGGGGCAGGGATAGGAAATACGCAGTATTTT. This translates into CASSLGAGIGNTQYF. The chain carries TRBV7-9 and TRBJ2-3, with D possibly matching TRBD1 (5 bases). V was clipped by 1 base and J by 7 bases, with 15 bases between them. Per the germline V gene, CDR1 is SEHNR and CDR2 is FQNEAQ (reference sequence). The CDR3 contains 15 residues.

This clone was seen a few times. This chain uses TRBV13 with TRBJ2-7; D is unclear. V lost 4 bases and J lost 4, with 8 bases in between. The CDR3 contains 12 residues. Germline CDR1 is PRHDT and CDR2 is FYEKMQ (reference sequence). Written as DNA, the CDR3 is TGTGCCAGCAGCTACCAGGCTTACGAGCAGTACTTC. Translation: CASSYQAYEQYF.

V usage is TRBV10-3 and J usage is TRBJ1-1; D is ambiguous. CDR1 ENHRY and CDR2 SYGVKD come from the germline V gene. V was trimmed by 5 bases and J by 1 base, leaving 8 bases between them. The CDR3 loop spans 13 amino acids. The CDR3 sequence: CAISSEANTEAFF. The CDR3 DNA follows: TGTGCCATCAGTTCCGAAGCGAACACTGAAGCTTTCTTT.

This sequence joins TRBV11-2 and TRBJ1-2; 10 positions match TRBD1. Germline loops: CDR1 SGHAT, CDR2 FQNNGV. V lost 4 bases to trimming and J lost 0 bases; unmatched junction nucleotides: 2. There are 15 residues in the CDR3. The CDR3 protein is CASSSGTGANYGYTF. CDR3 nucleotide sequence: TGTGCCAGCAGCTCTGGGACAGGGGCTAACTATGGCTACACCTTC.

The chain combines TRBV25-1 with TRBJ1-4; D call uncertain. CDR1 is MGHDK, CDR2 SYGVNS, per germline. V gave up 6 bases and J gave up 7 bases, with 9 bases separating them. This CDR3 is 12 amino acids long. The CDR3 here is CASRIDSEKLFF. The DNA of the CDR3 is TGTGCCAGCAGGATCGATAGTGAAAAACTGTTTTTT.

The gene calls are TRBV6-6 and TRBJ2-5, with 7 bases matching TRBD1. CDR3 length equals 16 residues. Germline assignment: CDR1 MNHNY and CDR2 SVGAGI (reference sequence). V lost 6 bases to trimming and J lost 0 bases; unmatched junction nucleotides: 10. CDR3 nucleotide sequence: TGTGCCAGCAGCCCTTACAGGGGCGGGTACCAAGAGACCCAGTACTTC. This translates into CASSPYRGGYQETQYF.

V usage is TRBV28 and J usage is TRBJ2-2, with D perhaps matching TRBD2 (5 bases). Germline V lookup: CDR1 MDHEN, CDR2 SYDVKM. This CDR3 contains 17 residues. Trimming pared 4 bases from V and 0 bases from J, leaving 15 bases between. The CDR3 is CASSSSGDGANTGELFF. DNA for the CDR3: TGTGCCAGCAGTTCCTCGGGTGACGGGGCGAACACCGGGGAGCTGTTTTTT.

This chain joins TRBV7-4 and TRBJ2-3; 9 bases line up with TRBD1. Unmatched junction bases numbered 12, after V lost 7 bases and J lost 4 bases. The CDR3 sequence is 16 residues long. Germline-derived CDR1 and CDR2 are SGHVT and SQSDAQ. The DNA of the CDR3 is TGTGCCAGCACCCAAAGGGGACAGGGAAATTCAGATACGCAGTATTTT. Protein: CASTQRGQGNSDTQYF.

V gene TRBV5-6 combines with J gene TRBJ2-5; D may be TRBD2 (5 bases). Germline V CDR1 and CDR2: SGHDT, YYEEEE. The CDR3 sequence is 13 residues long. V lost 4 bases and J lost 4, with 11 bases in between. The CDR3, as DNA: TGTGCCAGCAGCCCGGGATTAGGAGAGACCCAGTACTTC. This codes for CASSPGLGETQYF.

V is TRBV5-8 and J is TRBJ2-1; 11 bases map to TRBD2. The V segment lost 2 bases and the J segment 7 bases; nucleotides outside the gene matches: 5. The CDR3 runs to 15 residues. The germline V gene has CDR1 SGHTS and CDR2 YDEGEE. The CDR3 protein is CASSLLAGAKNEQFF. The CDR3 DNA reads TGTGCCAGCAGCTTACTAGCGGGGGCCAAGAATGAGCAGTTCTTC. Filled out from reference TRBV5-8 and TRBJ2-1, the complete variable domain reads EAGVTQSPTHLIKTRGQQATLRCSPISGHTSVYWYQQALGLGLQFLLWYDEGEERNRGNFPPRFSGRQFPNYSSELNVNALELEDSALYLCASSLLAGAKNEQFFGPGTRLTVL.

This rearrangement joins TRBV7-2 to TRBJ2-5; 9 bases fit TRBD1. Trimming removed 5 bases from V and 5 bases from J; junction bases left unmatched: 6. CDR1 is SGHTA and CDR2 is FQGNSA in the germline V gene. This CDR3 has 14 residues. The CDR3 here is CASSVQGARETQYF. Written as DNA, the CDR3 is TGTGCCAGCAGCGTACAGGGGGCGCGGGAGACCCAGTACTTC.

This clone has a single count. This rearrangement joins TRBV29-1 to TRBJ1-4, with a weak D call TRBD1 (5 bases). This CDR3 spans 15 amino acids. Trimming pared 0 bases from V and 6 bases from J, leaving 14 bases between. The germline CDR1 and CDR2 sequences are SQVTM and ANQGSEA. This CDR3 is CSVEDPERGYEKLFF. The CDR3 DNA follows: TGCAGCGTTGAAGATCCAGAAAGGGGTTATGAAAAACTGTTTTTT.

This clone was recorded a few times. V gene TRBV2 combines with J gene TRBJ1-5, with TRBD1 matching 8 bases. From germline, CDR1 is SNHLY and CDR2 FYNNEI. V lost 1 base and J lost 5; bases outside the gene matches: 1. There are 14 residues in the CDR3. The CDR3 reads CASSEETGDQPQHF. CDR3 nucleotide sequence: TGTGCCAGCAGTGAAGAGACAGGGGATCAGCCCCAGCATTTT.

The rearrangement joins TRBV11-3 to TRBJ2-1, with TRBD2 matching 7 bases. The CDR3 runs 20 residues. J was trimmed by 0 bases and V by 0 bases; bases with no gene match: 14. Per the germline V gene, CDR1 is SGHNT and CDR2 is YENEEA. CDR3 amino acids: CASSLDGWASGDTSYNEQFF. The CDR3, as DNA: TGTGCCAGCAGCTTAGATGGTTGGGCGAGCGGGGATACCTCCTACAATGAGCAGTTCTTC.

V usage is TRBV28 and J usage is TRBJ1-2, with 9 positions matching TRBD1. CDR1 is MDHEN, CDR2 SYDVKM, per germline. This CDR3 is built from 14 residues. J gave up 5 bases and V 2 bases, and 3 bases lay outside the gene matches. CDR3 in amino acids: CASSLIGQGYGYTF. CDR3 nucleotide sequence: TGTGCCAGCAGTTTAATTGGACAGGGGTATGGCTACACCTTC.

This clone was observed once. V gene TRBV5-4 combines with J gene TRBJ2-3; 7 nucleotides line up with TRBD2. The CDR3 length is 14 residues. The germline V gene has CDR1 SGHNT and CDR2 YYREEE (reference sequence). V shed 4 bases and J 2 bases; nucleotides not matched to a gene: 4. The CDR3 sequence is CASSGGVLTDTQYF. The CDR3 DNA follows: TGTGCCAGCAGCGGGGGGGTCCTCACAGATACGCAGTATTTT.